The present entry profiles one TCR beta chain with its context. The sample originates from a study of blood T cell repertoires in COVID-19. This table comes from immunoSEQ multiplex PCR, and its TCRdb copy is limited to in-frame clones, with some not included. There are 330,000 or so clones in the sample; about 92% occur only once, and approximately 18% lies in the top ten. There are 17 residues in the CDR3. Germline CDR1 and CDR2: MNHEY and SMNVEV (reference sequence). V lost 1 base to trimming and J lost 0 bases; unmatched junction nucleotides: 4. Material for sequencing was PBMCs or T cells enriched from blood (not recorded which). This TCR derives from a woman aged 25 to 45 who had recovered from COVID-19. This sequence joins TRBV27 and TRBJ1-5; 9 positions match TRBD1. Written as DNA, the CDR3 is TGTGCCAGCAGTTTATGGGACAGGGCGTATAGCAATCAGCCCCAGCATTTT. Translation gives CASSLWDRAYSNQPQHF.